A selection of T cell receptor beta chains follows, all from one sample in a study of radiotherapy plus CTLA-4 blockade in lung cancer. Measured with immunoSEQ multiplex PCR; TCRdb has only the in-frame clones, and not every one. The sample lists tens of thousands of clones, approximately 70% occurring once. The sequenced sample was peripheral blood, obtained from a patient treated with radiotherapy plus ipilimumab. The receptors shown here come from a human donor with non-small cell lung cancer who had stable disease on radiotherapy plus ipilimumab. CDR3s include the opening cysteine and the closing phenylalanine or tryptophan. A D gene is named only where the DNA matches it firmly. Size values are once, few and many counts, or a class for expanded clones, and some rows have none.

-	TRBV6-6	TRBJ2-5	-	CASSYGGETQYF	TGTGCCAGCAGTTACGGCGGAGAGACCCAGTACTTC
-	TRBV7-9	TRBJ2-7	TRBD2	CASPPGTSGYEQYF	TGTGCCAGCCCGCCCGGGACTAGCGGTTACGAGCAGTACTTC
once	TRBV2	TRBJ1-2	TRBD1	CASSEAHRGSYTF	TGTGCCAGCAGTGAAGCGCACAGGGGATCCTACACCTTC
once	TRBV18	TRBJ1-2	-	CASSTDRDYGYTF	TGTGCCAGCTCAACCGACAGAGACTATGGCTACACCTTC
-	TRBV2	TRBJ2-5	TRBD2	CASSPSGVQETQYF	TGTGCCAGCAGCCCTAGCGGCGTCCAAGAGACCCAGTACTTC
-	TRBV4-1	TRBJ1-5	TRBD1	CASSQPDRGDNQPQHF	TGCGCCAGCAGCCAGCCGGACAGGGGGGACAATCAGCCCCAGCATTTT
-	TRBV4-3	TRBJ2-7	-	CASSQDTATDSYEQYF	TGCGCCAGCAGCCAAGATACGGCGACCGACTCCTACGAGCAGTACTTC
once	TRBV27	TRBJ2-7	-	CASSRESRLYEQYF	TGTGCCAGCAGCCGAGAATCGAGGCTCTACGAGCAGTACTTC
-	TRBV7-9	TRBJ1-2	-	CASGGTAYGYTF	TGTGCCAGCGGCGGGACGGCCTATGGCTACACCTTC
-	TRBV2	TRBJ2-7	TRBD1	CASSGQGAGEQYF	TGTGCCAGCAGTGGACAGGGGGCTGGGGAGCAGTACTTC
-	TRBV7-2	TRBJ1-2	-	CASSLGTQSYGYTF	TGTGCCAGCAGCTTAGGTACCCAGTCCTATGGCTACACCTTC
-	TRBV14	TRBJ2-1	TRBD2	CASSQYTGTSKNEQFF	TGTGCCAGCAGCCAATATACCGGGACTAGCAAAAATGAGCAGTTCTTC
-	TRBV5-1	TRBJ2-7	-	CASSLDSGTSPYEQYF	TGCGCCAGCAGCTTGGATTCGGGCACAAGCCCCTACGAGCAGTACTTC
-	TRBV18	TRBJ1-2	-	CASSPIPDYGYTF	TGTGCCAGCTCACCCATCCCCGACTATGGCTACACCTTC
-	TRBV7-6	TRBJ2-5	-	CASSLGKTTLGTQYF	TGTGCCAGCAGCTTAGGAAAGACTACCCTTGGGACCCAGTACTTC
once	TRBV6-5	TRBJ2-7	TRBD1	CASSLGQGDYEQYF	TGTGCCAGCAGTTTAGGACAGGGGGACTACGAGCAGTACTTC
few	TRBV21-1	TRBJ1-5	-	CASSLKGGCGQPQHF	TGTGCCAGCAGCTTAAAGGGGGGGTGCGGGCAGCCCCAGCATTTT
-	TRBV28	TRBJ2-7	TRBD2	CASSLRSSGVLEQYF	TGTGCCAGCAGTTTACGGTCTAGCGGGGTGCTCGAGCAGTACTTC
-	TRBV28	TRBJ2-3	TRBD1	CASSSGQGNTDTQYF	TGTGCCAGCAGTTCGGGACAGGGTAACACAGATACGCAGTATTTT
-	TRBV21-1	TRBJ1-5	-	CASLKLEVVGESNQPQHF	TGTGCCAGCCTTAAACTAGAGGTCGTCGGAGAAAGCAATCAGCCCCAGCATTTT
-	TRBV10-1	TRBJ2-2	-	CASSDAGGTGELFF	TGCGCCAGCAGTGATGCTGGGGGCACCGGGGAGCTGTTTTTT
-	TRBV11-3	TRBJ2-7	-	CASSSLGAGEQYF	TGTGCCAGCAGCTCGCTAGGGGCTGGCGAGCAGTACTTC
few	TRBV29-1	TRBJ2-5	-	CSVAKRPGVKETQYF	TGCAGCGTTGCTAAGAGACCAGGGGTTAAGGAGACCCAGTACTTC
-	TRBV18	TRBJ1-4	-	CASSPLDRGPSGKLFF	TGTGCCAGCTCACCTCTCGACAGAGGGCCCAGCGGAAAACTGTTTTTT
few	TRBV2	TRBJ2-7	-	CASTGARGGEQYF	TGTGCCAGCACGGGCGCCCGAGGGGGCGAGCAGTACTTC
few	TRBV6-1	TRBJ1-5	-	CASSEWGPAGKPQHF	TGTGCCAGCAGTGAGTGGGGGCCCGCGGGTAAGCCCCAGCATTTT
-	TRBV5-1	TRBJ1-3	-	CASSSTRDTIYF	TGTGCCAGCAGCTCGACTCGGGACACCATATATTTT
once	TRBV9	TRBJ2-3	TRBD1	CASSAGQGRTDTQYF	TGTGCCAGCAGCGCCGGACAGGGACGCACAGATACGCAGTATTTT
-	TRBV7-9	TRBJ1-1	-	CASSPQGWGNGMNTEAFF	TGTGCCAGCAGCCCCCAAGGGTGGGGTAACGGGATGAACACTGAAGCTTTCTTT
-	TRBV5-1	TRBJ1-1	-	CASTAPAGGTEAFF	TGCGCCAGCACCGCGCCTGCGGGCGGCACTGAAGCTTTCTTT
few	TRBV4-2	TRBJ2-7	TRBD2	CASSLAGTSGPYEQYF	TGTGCCAGCAGCCTGGCGGGGACTAGCGGACCCTACGAGCAGTACTTC
few	TRBV7-9	TRBJ1-1	-	CASTTHTRRANTEAFF	TGTGCCAGCACCACACACACCCGAAGGGCGAACACTGAAGCTTTCTTT
-	TRBV11-2	TRBJ2-4	-	CASSPNQGPKNIQYF	TGTGCCAGCAGCCCCAACCAGGGGCCCAAAAACATTCAGTACTTC
-	TRBV6-4	TRBJ1-1	-	CASSERWDTEAFF	TGTGCCAGCAGTGAAAGGTGGGACACTGAAGCTTTCTTT
-	TRBV6-5	TRBJ2-1	-	CASQRGALYNEQFF	TGTGCCTCTCAAAGAGGGGCCCTTTACAATGAGCAGTTCTTC